Below are 20 T cell receptor beta chains sequenced from a single sample in a study of PD-1 blockade in mismatch repair-deficient tumors. Sequencing used immunoSEQ multiplex PCR; TCRdb keeps in-frame clones, though not all of them. The repertoire includes roughly 120,000 clones, about 88% of them detected once, and over 9.5% sits in the top ten. The sample here was peripheral blood, taken just over 70 weeks after starting pembrolizumab. These receptors came from an adult with mismatch repair-deficient cancer.

The J gene is TRBJ1-1, the V gene TRBV30, with D uncertain. This CDR3 spans 14 amino acids. V dropped 2 bases and J dropped 0 bases, with 10 bases sitting between them. Germline V gives CDR1 GTSNPN, CDR2 SVGIG (reference sequence). The CDR3 sequence: CAWSSASLNTEAFF. The CDR3 nucleotides read TGTGCCTGGAGTTCTGCCAGCCTGAACACTGAAGCTTTCTTT.

V gene TRBV5-8 combines with J gene TRBJ2-7; perhaps TRBD2 as D (5 bases). V lost 7 bases to trimming and J lost 3 bases, with 17 bases between them. CDR3 length: 14 residues. Germline V gene sequence: CDR1 SGHTS, CDR2 YDEGEE. CDR3 loop: CASAPVASHYEQYF. The CDR3 nucleotides are TGTGCCAGCGCCCCCGTGGCTAGCCACTACGAGCAGTACTTC.

This rearrangement joins TRBV7-2 to TRBJ1-1; D is perhaps TRBD1 (6 bases). The CDR3 contains 12 residues. Trimming stripped 3 bases from V and 9 bases from J, with 11 bases between. Germline-derived CDR1 and CDR2 are SGHTA and FQGNSA. In DNA, the CDR3 is TGTGCCAGCAGCTTTACCAGGGGACAAGCTTTCTTT. It codes for CASSFTRGQAFF.

The rearrangement uses TRBV21-1 and TRBJ1-4; TRBD1 is the table's D call, not checked against the DNA. TRBV21-1 is described as a pseudogene. The CDR3 length is 19 residues. The CDR3 DNA is TGTGCCAGCAGCAATAAAGGGGGGGACAGGGGGTTTTTGGGTGAAAAACTGTTTTTT. Translation gives CASSNKGGDRGFLGEKLFF.

The chain recombines TRBV9 with TRBJ2-2; D possibly corresponds to TRBD1 (6 bases). Germline assignment: CDR1 SGDLS and CDR2 YYNGEE. V gave up 3 bases and J gave up 4 bases, with 10 bases separating them. The CDR3 runs to 14 residues. CDR3 loop: CASSARGSTGELFF. The CDR3 nucleotides are TGTGCCAGCAGCGCCAGGGGAAGCACCGGGGAGCTGTTTTTT.

This clone appeared once. CDR3 nucleotides: TGTGCCAGCAGCTTGGAGGGAGGGGGGGGCACAGATACGCAGTATTTT. It specifies CASSLEGGGGTDTQYF. The chain combines TRBV5-6 with TRBJ2-3; TRBD2 is a possible D gene (7 bases). The V end lost 0 bases, the J end lost 1 base, and 12 bases lay between the germline ends. The length of the CDR3 is 16 residues. The germline V gene has CDR1 SGHDT and CDR2 YYEEEE.

The chain recombines TRBV9 with TRBJ1-1; D might be TRBD1 (6 bases). The germline gives CDR1 SGDLS, CDR2 YYNGEE. Trimming removed 3 bases from V and 1 base from J, with 13 bases in between. The CDR3 has 15 residues. CDR3 residues: CASSGGRGRNTEAFF. DNA for the CDR3: TGTGCCAGCAGCGGCGGTAGGGGGAGGAACACTGAAGCTTTCTTT.

V gene TRBV18 combines with J gene TRBJ2-1, with 7 bases aligning to TRBD1. V dropped 1 base and J dropped 6; count of bases not matched to a gene: 6. The CDR3 length is 15 residues. Per the germline V gene, CDR1 is KGHSH and CDR2 is LQKENI. This chain's CDR3 is CASSPRGGVGNEQFF. The CDR3 region has the DNA TGTGCCAGCTCACCACGAGGGGGCGTAGGCAATGAGCAGTTCTTC.

The chain links TRBV7-8 to TRBJ2-7, with 14 nucleotides matching TRBD2. Germline CDR1 SGHVS, CDR2 FQNEAQ. Unmatched junction bases numbered 0, after V lost 3 bases and J lost 2 bases. This CDR3 region has 15 residues. CDR3 bases: TGTGCCAGCAGCTTGGGACTAGCGGGAGCCTACGAGCAGTACTTC. This codes for CASSLGLAGAYEQYF.

V gene TRBV12-5 combines with J gene TRBJ2-7; weak D call: TRBD2 (6 bases). Germline loops: CDR1 LGHNT, CDR2 FRNRAP. CDR3 length: 13 residues. Trimming took 4 bases from V and 0 from J, leaving 7 bases between them. CDR3 sequence: CASGSGDSYEQYF. In nucleotides, the CDR3 is TGTGCTAGTGGTTCGGGGGACTCCTACGAGCAGTACTTC.

V usage is TRBV15 and J usage is TRBJ2-7; 8 nucleotides line up with TRBD1. Germline assignment: CDR1 LNHNV and CDR2 YYDKDF (reference sequence). Trimming took 5 bases from V and 3 from J; bases not matched to a gene: 6. The CDR3 loop spans 14 amino acids. CDR3 in DNA: TGTGCCACCAGCCCCGGGACAGGCTACTACGAGCAGTACTTC. This sequence encodes CATSPGTGYYEQYF. Drawing the rest from reference TRBV15 and TRBJ2-7, the complete variable domain is DAMVIQNPRYQVTQFGKPVTLSCSQTLNHNVMYWYQQKSSQAPKLLFHYYDKDFNNEADTPDNFQSRRPNTSFCFLDIRSPGLGDTAMYLCATSPGTGYYEQYFGPGTRLTVT.

The chain combines TRBV18 with TRBJ1-5; 7 nucleotides match TRBD1. Germline-derived CDR1 and CDR2 are KGHSH and LQKENI. The CDR3 contains 19 residues. J lost 0 bases, V lost 2 bases, and 13 bases had no gene match. Here the CDR3 DNA reads TGTGCCAGCTCACCAGACCAGACAGGGACCATATATAGCAATCAGCCCCAGCATTTT. It encodes CASSPDQTGTIYSNQPQHF.

This CDR3 reads CASSQATTGNTEAFF. The CDR3 DNA reads TGTGCCAGCAGCCAAGCGACGACAGGGAACACTGAAGCTTTCTTT. V usage is TRBV4-2 and J usage is TRBJ1-1; D may be TRBD1 (6 bases). Germline lookup yields CDR1 LGHNA and CDR2 YNFKEQ. The CDR3 spans 15 residues. Trimming cost V 1 base and J 1 base, with 10 bases left between them.

V usage is TRBV13 and J usage is TRBJ2-5; 8 bases fit TRBD2. This CDR3 is built from 17 residues. From germline, CDR1 is PRHDT and CDR2 FYEKMQ (reference sequence). V dropped 2 bases and J dropped 1; count of bases not matched to a gene: 9. The CDR3 region is CASSLRLARGGQETQYF. For the CDR3, the DNA is TGTGCCAGCAGCTTAAGACTAGCGAGGGGGGGCCAAGAGACCCAGTACTTC.

This clone was seen more than once but under ten times. The V and J genes are TRBV6-6 and TRBJ1-4; D unresolved. The CDR3 is 13 residues long. The V gene's germline CDR1 is MNHNY and CDR2 SVGAGI (reference sequence). The V gene lost 10 bases and the J gene lost 7 bases, with 16 bases spanning the gap. DNA of the CDR3: TGTGCCACCTCCGGGCAGGCAACTGAAAAACTGTTTTTT. Its translation: CATSGQATEKLFF.

V gene TRBV5-1 combines with J gene TRBJ1-1, with TRBD1 identical over 7 bases. V lost 3 bases and J lost 1; bases outside the gene matches: 12. The CDR3 consists of 17 residues. Germline assignment: CDR1 SGHRS and CDR2 YFSETQ. CDR3: CASSSSRQGDGNTEAFF. Here the CDR3 DNA reads TGCGCCAGCAGCTCCTCGCGACAGGGCGATGGGAACACTGAAGCTTTCTTT.

The chain joins TRBV7-8 to TRBJ1-5, with D possibly being TRBD1 (5 bases). Looked up from germline, CDR1 is SGHVS and CDR2 is FQNEAQ. Trimming removed 1 base at V and 0 bases at J, with 10 bases between. This CDR3 comprises 16 residues. CDR3 in amino acids: CASSLGGTLSNQPQHF. The CDR3 DNA follows: TGTGCCAGCAGCTTAGGGGGCACCCTTAGCAATCAGCCCCAGCATTTT.

The chain combines TRBV13 with TRBJ2-1, with a possible D match to TRBD2 (6 bases). V shed 10 bases and J shed 0 bases, with 13 bases lying between them. There are 14 residues in the CDR3. Germline loops: CDR1 PRHDT, CDR2 FYEKMQ (reference sequence). In nucleotides, the CDR3 is TGTGCCACCCAAAGGAGGGGCTCCTACAATGAGCAGTTCTTC. Translation gives CATQRRGSYNEQFF.

This chain links TRBV23-1 with TRBJ2-5, with D tentatively TRBD1 (6 bases). TRBV23-1 is given ORF status, its function remaining uncertain. CDR3 length: 15 amino acids. V was trimmed by 4 bases and J by 2 bases, leaving 14 bases between them. The CDR3 DNA is TGCGCCAGCAGTCGAACAGGGTACTTACAAGAGACCCAGTACTTC. Its translation is CASSRTGYLQETQYF.

This clone was observed a single time. The chain recombines TRBV6-5 with TRBJ2-1; tentatively, D is TRBD2 (5 bases). This CDR3 has 15 residues. The germline CDR1 and CDR2 sequences are MNHEY and SVGAGI. The V gene lost 0 bases and the J gene lost 3 bases, with 9 bases spanning the gap. In DNA form, the CDR3 reads TGTGCCAGCAGTTACTCGGGGAGTGGCTACAATGAGCAGTTCTTC. The encoded protein is CASSYSGSGYNEQFF.